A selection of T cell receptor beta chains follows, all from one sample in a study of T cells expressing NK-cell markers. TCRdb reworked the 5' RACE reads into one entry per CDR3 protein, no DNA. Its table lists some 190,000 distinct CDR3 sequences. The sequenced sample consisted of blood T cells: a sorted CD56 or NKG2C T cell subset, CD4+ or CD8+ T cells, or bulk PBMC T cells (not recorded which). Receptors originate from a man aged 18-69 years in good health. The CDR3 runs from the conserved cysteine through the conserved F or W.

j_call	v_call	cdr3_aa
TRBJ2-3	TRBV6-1	CASSEYKGGGSTDTQYF
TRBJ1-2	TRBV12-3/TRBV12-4	CASSFWTMAPGAGNYGYTF
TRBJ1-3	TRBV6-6	CASSFPVNTIYF
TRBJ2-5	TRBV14	CASSQELQGEKTQYF
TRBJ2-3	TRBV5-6	CASSLEGGSSDTQYF
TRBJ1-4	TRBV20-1	CSARDSGVGEKLFF
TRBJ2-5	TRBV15	CATSRRGGPQETQYF
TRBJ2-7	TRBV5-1	CASRPGQGRYEQYF
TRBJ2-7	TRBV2	CASSRPGLSYEQYF
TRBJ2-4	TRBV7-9	CASSLSEEVGKNIQYF
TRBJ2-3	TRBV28	CASSLGLAFTDTQYF
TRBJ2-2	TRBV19	CASTPGGPTGELFF
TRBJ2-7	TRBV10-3	CAIRGQEAYEQYF